What follows describes a single T cell receptor (beta chain). Authors' analysis steps: Estimated nucleated cell counts came from reference gene primer amplification. Here immunoSEQ multiplex PCR was the method, and the copy in TCRdb shows in-frame clones only, minus some. The D gene and trimming were derived from the DNA, and the V and J assignments and clone size from that table. The sample includes 65,000 to 80,000 clones, almost 85% seen only once; the top ten take around 10%. This sample is drawn from a study of blood T cell repertoires in COVID-19. On the study more broadly: The cDNA or gDNA used as material had been derived from T cells, B-cell-depleted T cells, or PBMCs.

The TCR originated in a man between 45 and 60 years old with acute or convalescent COVID-19. The sample consisted of peripheral blood.

The CDR3 here is CASSLFQGGYEQYF. The CDR3 bases are TGTGCCAGCAGTTTATTCCAGGGTGGGTACGAGCAGTACTTC. The chain is built from TRBV27 and TRBJ2-7; possibly TRBD1 for D (5 bases). Germline-derived CDR1 and CDR2 are MNHEY and SMNVEV (reference sequence). Trimming pared 1 base from V and 4 bases from J, leaving 11 bases between. The CDR3 consists of 14 residues.